This T cell receptor beta chain appears in the sequencing data of a study of blood T cell repertoires in COVID-19. Overall study context: Donors in the United States, Italy and Spain gave samples during acute or convalescent COVID-19.

In the authors' workflow: Scientists estimated how many nucleated cells there were by amplifying reference gene primers. Assay used: immunoSEQ multiplex PCR; TCRdb lists only in-frame clones, some missing. That table gives V, J and clone size, and the DNA gave D and trimming. The sample includes about 440,000 clones, nearly 90% of them seen just once. Participants, about 18 to 90 years old, spanned around 26 US areas. Membership in each cohort depended on participant-reported clinical history. Trimming removed 10 bases at V and 0 bases at J, with 13 bases between. The length of the CDR3 is 14 residues.

This TCR derives from a woman between 18 and 29 years old with acute COVID-19. The J gene is TRBJ1-5, the V gene TRBV23-1; D unresolved. TRBV23-1 is classed as an ORF, of uncertain function. Specimen: PBMCs or T cells enriched from blood (not recorded which). The CDR3 DNA is TGCGCCAACCAGCGCGAATATAGCAATCAGCCCCAGCATTTT. Protein sequence: CANQREYSNQPQHF.